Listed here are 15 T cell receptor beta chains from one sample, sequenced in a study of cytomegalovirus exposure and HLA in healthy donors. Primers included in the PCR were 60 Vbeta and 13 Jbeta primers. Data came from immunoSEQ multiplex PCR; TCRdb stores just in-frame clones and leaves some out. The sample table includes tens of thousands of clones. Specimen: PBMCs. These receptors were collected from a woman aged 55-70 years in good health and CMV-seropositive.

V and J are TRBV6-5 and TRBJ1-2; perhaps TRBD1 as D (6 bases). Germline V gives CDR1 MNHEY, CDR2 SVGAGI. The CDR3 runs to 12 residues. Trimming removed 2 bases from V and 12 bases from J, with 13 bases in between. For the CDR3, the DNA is TGTGCCAGCAGTTACGTAGGGGGGGGCCACACCTTC. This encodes CASSYVGGGHTF.

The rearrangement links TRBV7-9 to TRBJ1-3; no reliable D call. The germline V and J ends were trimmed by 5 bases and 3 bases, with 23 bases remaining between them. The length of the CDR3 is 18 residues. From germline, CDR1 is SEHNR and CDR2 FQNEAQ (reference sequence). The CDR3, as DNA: TGTGCCAGCAGCCGCCCCTCGGACGGGGAATATTTTGGAAACACCATATATTTT. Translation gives CASSRPSDGEYFGNTIYF.

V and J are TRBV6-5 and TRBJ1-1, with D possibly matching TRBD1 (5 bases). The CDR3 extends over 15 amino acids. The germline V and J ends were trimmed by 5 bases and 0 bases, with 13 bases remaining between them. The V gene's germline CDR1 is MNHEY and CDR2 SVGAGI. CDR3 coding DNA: TGTGCCAGCAGTCCACCTTCAGGGATGAACACTGAAGCTTTCTTT. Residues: CASSPPSGMNTEAFF.

The CDR3 here is CASRQTGSGTEAFF. The CDR3 nucleotides are TGTGCCAGCAGACAGACAGGGTCGGGGACTGAAGCTTTCTTT. The rearrangement links TRBV6-4 to TRBJ1-1, with 7 bases identical to TRBD1. The CDR3 contains 14 residues. V was pared by 6 bases and J by 5 bases, with 9 bases of the junction left unmatched. Looked up from germline, CDR1 is MRHNA and CDR2 is SNTAGT.

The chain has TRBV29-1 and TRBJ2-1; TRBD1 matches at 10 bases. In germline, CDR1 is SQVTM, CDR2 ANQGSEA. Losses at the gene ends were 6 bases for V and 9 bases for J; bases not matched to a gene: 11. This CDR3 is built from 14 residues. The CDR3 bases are TGCAGCGTAGTCGGGAGACAGGGGGCGGGTGAGCAGTTCTTC. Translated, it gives CSVVGRQGAGEQFF.

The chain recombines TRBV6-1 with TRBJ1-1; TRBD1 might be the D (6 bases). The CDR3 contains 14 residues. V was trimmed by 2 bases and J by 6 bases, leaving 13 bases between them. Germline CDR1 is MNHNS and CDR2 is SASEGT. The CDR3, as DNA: TGTGCCAGCAGTGAAAGGGGGGGGAGGGCTGAAGCTTTCTTT. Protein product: CASSERGGRAEAFF.

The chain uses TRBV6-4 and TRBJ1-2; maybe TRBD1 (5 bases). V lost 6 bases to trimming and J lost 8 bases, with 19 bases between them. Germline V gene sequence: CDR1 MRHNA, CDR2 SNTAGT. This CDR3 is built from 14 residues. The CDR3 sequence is CASRQESARTGYTF. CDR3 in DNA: TGTGCCAGCAGACAGGAAAGCGCCAGGACGGGCTACACCTTC.

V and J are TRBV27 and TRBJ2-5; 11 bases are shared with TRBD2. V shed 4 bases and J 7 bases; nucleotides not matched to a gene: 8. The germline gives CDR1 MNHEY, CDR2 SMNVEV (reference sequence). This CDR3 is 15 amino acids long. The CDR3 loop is CASSSTSGGRGTQYF. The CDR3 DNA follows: TGTGCCAGCAGTTCAACTAGCGGGGGTCGAGGGACCCAGTACTTC.

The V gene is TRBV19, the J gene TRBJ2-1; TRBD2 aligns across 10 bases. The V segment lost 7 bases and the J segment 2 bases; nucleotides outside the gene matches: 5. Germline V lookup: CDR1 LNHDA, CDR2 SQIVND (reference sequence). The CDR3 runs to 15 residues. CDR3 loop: CASITAGGTYNEQFF. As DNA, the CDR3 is TGTGCCAGTATCACAGCGGGGGGGACCTACAATGAGCAGTTCTTC.

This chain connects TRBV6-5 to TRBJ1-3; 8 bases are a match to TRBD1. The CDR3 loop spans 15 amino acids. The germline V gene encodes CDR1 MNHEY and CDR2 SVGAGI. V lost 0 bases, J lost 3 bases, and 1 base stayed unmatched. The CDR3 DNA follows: TGTGCCAGCAGTTACTCAACAGGGGGTGGAAACACCATATATTTT. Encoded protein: CASSYSTGGGNTIYF.

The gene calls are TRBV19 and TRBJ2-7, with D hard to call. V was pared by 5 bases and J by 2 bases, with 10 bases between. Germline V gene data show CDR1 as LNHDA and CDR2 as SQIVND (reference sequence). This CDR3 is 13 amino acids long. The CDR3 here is CASSDTTAYEQYF. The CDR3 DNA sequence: TGTGCCAGTAGTGACACGACCGCCTACGAGCAGTACTTC.

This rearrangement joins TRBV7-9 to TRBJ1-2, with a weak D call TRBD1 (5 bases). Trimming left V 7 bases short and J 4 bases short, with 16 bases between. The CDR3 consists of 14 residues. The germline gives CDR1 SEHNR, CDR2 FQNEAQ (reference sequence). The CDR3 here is CASTDETVGYGYTF. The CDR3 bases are TGTGCCAGCACCGATGAGACAGTGGGCTATGGCTACACCTTC.

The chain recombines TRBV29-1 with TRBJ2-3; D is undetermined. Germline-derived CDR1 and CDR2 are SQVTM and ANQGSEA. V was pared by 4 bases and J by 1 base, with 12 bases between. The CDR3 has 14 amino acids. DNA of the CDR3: TGCAGCGTTGCTCGAGGTATAGGCACAGATACGCAGTATTTT. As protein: CSVARGIGTDTQYF.

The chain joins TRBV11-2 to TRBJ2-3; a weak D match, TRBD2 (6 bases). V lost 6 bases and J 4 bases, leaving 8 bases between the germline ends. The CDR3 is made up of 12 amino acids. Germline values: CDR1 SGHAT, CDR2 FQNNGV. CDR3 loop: CASRRLADTQYF. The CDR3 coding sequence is TGTGCCAGCAGGAGACTAGCAGATACGCAGTATTTT.

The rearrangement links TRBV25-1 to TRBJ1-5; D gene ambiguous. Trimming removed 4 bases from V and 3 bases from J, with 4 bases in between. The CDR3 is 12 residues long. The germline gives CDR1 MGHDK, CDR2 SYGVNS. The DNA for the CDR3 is TGTGCCAGCAGTGGTATCAATCAGCCCCAGCATTTT. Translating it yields CASSGINQPQHF. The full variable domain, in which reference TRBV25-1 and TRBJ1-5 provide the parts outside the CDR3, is EADIYQTPRYLVIGTGKKITLECSQTMGHDKMYWYQQDPGMELHLIHYSYGVNSTEKGDLSSESTVSRIRTEHFPLTLESARPSHTSQYLCASSGINQPQHFGDGTRLSIL.